This T cell receptor beta chain comes out of a study of control samples from healthy donors and cancer patients. Sequencing used immunoSEQ multiplex PCR; TCRdb keeps in-frame clones, though not all of them. The table has 150,000 to 200,000 clones, 94% seen once. Germline loops: CDR1 KGHSH, CDR2 LQKENI. Trimming took 2 bases from V and 5 from J, leaving 4 bases between them. CDR3 length equals 12 residues. The rearrangement joins TRBV18 to TRBJ1-5, with D hard to call. The origin of this receptor is a man in his fifties or sixties with colorectal cancer. The sequencing sample was made of PBMCs. The CDR3 reads CASSPMDQPQHF. CDR3 bases: TGTGCCAGCTCACCAATGGATCAGCCCCAGCATTTT.